The present entry profiles one T cell receptor beta chain with its context. These data belong to a study of blood T cell repertoires in COVID-19. About the research overall: Samples representing acute and convalescent COVID-19 were sourced from the United States, Italy and Spain. From T cells, B-cell-depleted T cells, or PBMCs came the material, which was cDNA or gDNA.

Germline CDR1 SGHVS, CDR2 FNYEAQ. The CDR3 sequence is 16 residues long. V was pared by 4 bases and J by 4 bases, with 8 bases of the junction left unmatched. In the study's own analysis: How many nucleated cells were present was estimated from reference gene primer amplification. Profiling relied on immunoSEQ multiplex PCR, and the TCRdb table lists in-frame clones only, not all of them. For V, J and clone size, that table is used; D and trimming come from the DNA. The repertoire holds roughly 250,000 clones, with around four fifths as singletons. The chain links TRBV7-6 to TRBJ2-3; 10 nucleotides match TRBD2. This TCR was sampled from a woman between 55 and 75 years old with active or convalescent COVID-19. The sequenced sample consisted of peripheral blood. The chain's CDR3 is CASSSVQRGGSDTQYF. In DNA form, the CDR3 reads TGTGCCAGCAGCTCAGTCCAGCGGGGGGGTTCAGATACGCAGTATTTT.